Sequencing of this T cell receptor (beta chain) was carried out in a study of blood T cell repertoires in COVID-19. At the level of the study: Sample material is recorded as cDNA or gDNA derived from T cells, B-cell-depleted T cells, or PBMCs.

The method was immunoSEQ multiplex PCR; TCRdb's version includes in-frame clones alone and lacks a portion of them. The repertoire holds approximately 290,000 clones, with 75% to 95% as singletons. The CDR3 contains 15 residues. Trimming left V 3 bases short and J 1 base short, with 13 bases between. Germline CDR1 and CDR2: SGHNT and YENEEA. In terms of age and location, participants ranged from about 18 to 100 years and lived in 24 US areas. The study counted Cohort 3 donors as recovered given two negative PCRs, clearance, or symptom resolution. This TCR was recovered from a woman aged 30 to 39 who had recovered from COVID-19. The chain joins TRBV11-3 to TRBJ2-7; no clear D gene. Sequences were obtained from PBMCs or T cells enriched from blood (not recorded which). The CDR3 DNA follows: TGTGCCAGCAGCTTGACGGGTCAAAGTTCCTACGAGCAGTACTTC. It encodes CASSLTGQSSYEQYF. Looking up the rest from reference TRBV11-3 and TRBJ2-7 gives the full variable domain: EAGVVQSPRYKIIEKKQPVAFWCNPISGHNTLYWYLQNLGQGPELLIRYENEEAVDDSQLPKDRFSAERLKGVDSTLKIQPAELGDSAVYLCASSLTGQSSYEQYFGPGTRLTVT.